This TCR beta chain emerged from a study of blood T cell repertoires in COVID-19. Background on the study: The United States, Italy and Spain provided the acute and convalescent COVID-19 samples. Sources were T cells, B-cell-depleted T cells, or PBMCs; the material itself was cDNA or gDNA.

V lost 0 bases, J lost 0 bases, and 6 bases lay in between. The CDR3 covers 15 residues. Germline V gene data show CDR1 as LNHDA and CDR2 as SQIVND (reference sequence). Per the original data handling: Reference gene primer amplification in the assay estimated nucleated cell counts. The protocol was immunoSEQ multiplex PCR, while the TCRdb copy is restricted to in-frame clones and leaves out a portion. That table gives V, J and clone size, and the DNA gave D and trimming. Of 100,000 to 140,000 clones listed, roughly 83% are singletons. The sample taken for sequencing was peripheral blood. This TCR was sampled from a human donor in a cohort sampled during active COVID-19. The genes are TRBV19 and TRBJ2-1; tentatively, D is TRBD2 (6 bases). In nucleotides, the CDR3 is TGTGCCAGTAGTATAGAGCGGGACTCCTACAATGAGCAGTTCTTC. Translation gives CASSIERDSYNEQFF.